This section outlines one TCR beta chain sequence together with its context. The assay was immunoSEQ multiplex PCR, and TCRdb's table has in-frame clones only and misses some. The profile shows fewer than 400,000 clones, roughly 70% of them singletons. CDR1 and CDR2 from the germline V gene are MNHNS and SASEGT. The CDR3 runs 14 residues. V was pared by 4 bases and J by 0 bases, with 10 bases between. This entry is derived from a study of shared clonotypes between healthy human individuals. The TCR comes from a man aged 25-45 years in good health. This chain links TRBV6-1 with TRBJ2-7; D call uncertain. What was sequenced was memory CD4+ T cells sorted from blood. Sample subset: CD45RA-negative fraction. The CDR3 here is CASSGRLSSYEQYF. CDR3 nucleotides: TGTGCCAGCAGTGGGCGGCTGAGCTCCTACGAGCAGTACTTC.